This TCR beta chain was identified during a study of blood T cell repertoires in COVID-19. Study summary: Collection of acute and convalescent COVID-19 samples took place in the United States, Italy and Spain.

Per the authors' pipeline: Amplification from reference gene primers served as the basis for estimated nucleated cell counts. Here immunoSEQ multiplex PCR was the method, and the copy in TCRdb shows in-frame clones only, minus some. V, J and clone size derive from that table, while D and trimming were established from the DNA sequence. The sample lists 300,000 to 450,000 clones; less than 85% were seen once. The clonotype originates from a woman aged 18 to 35 with acute or convalescent COVID-19. The sequenced material came from peripheral blood.

CDR3 DNA sequence: TGTGCCAGCAGCGCGACCCTTCAGGGGGCATATAATTCACCCCTCCACTTT. This codes for CASSATLQGAYNSPLHF. V and J are TRBV9 and TRBJ1-6; 8 nucleotides line up with TRBD1. The V gene's germline CDR1 is SGDLS and CDR2 YYNGEE. The trim removed 3 bases at V and 4 bases at J, leaving 9 bases unmatched. CDR3 length: 17 amino acids.